This entry concerns a single T cell receptor beta chain. Its antigen is currently unknown. The CDR3 runs to 14 residues. This record belongs to a study of monozygotic twins with inflammatory bowel disease. General study results and limits: Data gave no support to a single strong signal or clonotype associated with IBD. Since immunosuppressive treatments differed, patient repertoires may have gained added variability.

Per sample, reverse transcription was split into eight reactions. From its re-call of the 5' RACE reads, TCRdb lists each CDR3 protein once, without DNA. The sample has approximately 100,000 distinct CDR3 sequences. This TCR came from a human donor with ulcerative colitis or Crohn's disease, or a healthy co-twin of an affected twin (not recorded which). This chain uses TRBV5-3 with TRBJ1-1. TRBV5-3 is sorted into the ORF group, with uncertain function. Sequencing was performed on blood. The CDR3: CARRLVRTSDEAFF.